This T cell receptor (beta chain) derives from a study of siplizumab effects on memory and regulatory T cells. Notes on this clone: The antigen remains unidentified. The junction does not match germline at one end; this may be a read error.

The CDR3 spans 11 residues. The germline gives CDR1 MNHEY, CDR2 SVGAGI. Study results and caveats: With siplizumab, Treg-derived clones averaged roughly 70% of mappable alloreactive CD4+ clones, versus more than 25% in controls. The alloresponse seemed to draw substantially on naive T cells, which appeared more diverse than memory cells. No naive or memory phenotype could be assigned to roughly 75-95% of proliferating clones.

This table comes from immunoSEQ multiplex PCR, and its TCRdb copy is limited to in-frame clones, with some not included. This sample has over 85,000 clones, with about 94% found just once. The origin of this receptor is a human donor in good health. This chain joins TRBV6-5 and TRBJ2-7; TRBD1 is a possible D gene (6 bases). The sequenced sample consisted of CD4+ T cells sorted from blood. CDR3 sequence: CKQGFFHEQYF. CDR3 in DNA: TGCAAACAGGGTTTTTTCCACGAGCAGTACTTC.